The rows below give T cell receptor beta chains drawn from one sample of a study of T-cell reconstitution after alpha-beta-depleted transplantation in children. TCRdb reprocessed the PCR reads via MiXCR and lists one record per CDR3 protein. The data show approximately 390,000 distinct CDR3 sequences, approximately 10% seen once. The source material was PBMCs from the stem cell graft donor, sampled from the stem cell graft. The receptors derive from a human donor who donated a stem cell graft to a child with acute myeloid leukemia. Each CDR3 is given with its conserved first and last residue. D genes are given only for firm matches. The size of a clone is reported for some rows only, either as once, few or many, or as a class for expanded clones.

CDR3 DNA,CDR3 protein,D gene,V gene,CDR3 length,clone size,J gene
TGTGCCAGCAGCTTATGGGGGGTGGGGTCACCCCTCCACTTT,CASSLWGVGSPLHF,.,TRBV7-2,14,.,TRBJ1-6
TGCAGTGCTAGAGATCCGGGCACAGGGCACTATGGCTACACCTTC,CSARDPGTGHYGYTF,.,TRBV20-1,15,few,TRBJ1-2
TGCAGCGTCACCGCTAGCGCGAGTGAGCAGTTCTTC,CSVTASASEQFF,.,TRBV29-1,12,few,TRBJ2-1
TGTGCCAGCAGCTTGGCCGTCGGGGTGAACACTGAAGCTTTCTTT,CASSLAVGVNTEAFF,.,TRBV5-5,15,many,TRBJ1-1
TGCAGCGTAGGGACAGGTAACTACGAGCAGTACTTC,CSVGTGNYEQYF,TRBD1,TRBV29-1,12,many,TRBJ2-7
TGCGCCAGCAGTGACGGGGCCGCAACTAATGAAAAACTGTTTTTT,CASSDGAATNEKLFF,.,TRBV10-2,15,.,TRBJ1-4
TGTGCCAGCAATGGTCTCACCTTCCCGGGACGGGATGTCGAGCAGTACTTC,CASNGLTFPGRDVEQYF,.,TRBV6-1,17,few,TRBJ2-7
TGTGCCAGCAGGGGCCAGCAGTTGAGGACCGGGGAGCTGTTTTTT,CASRGQQLRTGELFF,.,TRBV12-3/TRBV12-4,15,few,TRBJ2-2
TGCGCCAGCAGCTTGGTACTAGCGGGGGCCAATGAGCAGTTCTTC,CASSLVLAGANEQFF,TRBD2,TRBV5-1,15,few,TRBJ2-1
TGCGCCAGCAGCTTGGACGTGGGAGGGACTGGTGGCTACACCTTC,CASSLDVGGTGGYTF,.,TRBV5-1,15,.,TRBJ1-2
TGTGCCATCAGTGAGAGGGTTGGGGGCTCTGAAGCTTTCTTT,CAISERVGGSEAFF,.,TRBV10-3,14,.,TRBJ1-1
TGCAGCGTTGAAGATCGGCGGGCCCCCGCAGATACGCAGTATTTT,CSVEDRRAPADTQYF,.,TRBV29-1,15,few,TRBJ2-3
TGTGCCAGCAGTTATACGGGTGAGCAGTTCTTC,CASSYTGEQFF,.,TRBV6-2/TRBV6-3,11,many,TRBJ2-1
TGTGCCAGCGGACAGGTTAGCACAGATACGCAGTATTTT,CASGQVSTDTQYF,TRBD1,TRBV25-1,13,.,TRBJ2-3
TGTGCCAGCAGCTCTCGGGACAGGCGGGGGAACACTGAAGCTTTCTTT,CASSSRDRRGNTEAFF,TRBD1,TRBV7-9,16,few,TRBJ1-1
TGTGCCAGCAGCCCTTTACATGGCGGGGAGCTGTTTTTT,CASSPLHGGELFF,.,TRBV13,13,.,TRBJ2-2
TGTGCCAGCAGCTTAGTCCAGGGGCGGGACAATGAGCAGTTCTTC,CASSLVQGRDNEQFF,.,TRBV7-9,15,few,TRBJ2-1
TGTGCCAGCAGCGTAGGGTCGATGGGCTACGAGCAGTACTTC,CASSVGSMGYEQYF,.,TRBV9,14,.,TRBJ2-7
TGTGCCAGCAGTGGTTCTATAAGGACTAGCGGGATGACCTACGAGCAGTACTTC,CASSGSIRTSGMTYEQYF,TRBD2,TRBV25-1,18,.,TRBJ2-7
TGCGCCAGCAGCTTGAGACAGGGGTACCAAGAGACCCAGTACTTC,CASSLRQGYQETQYF,TRBD1,TRBV5-1,15,.,TRBJ2-5
TGTGCCAGCAGTTTCGTGGGGCCCGGGGAGCTGTTTTTT,CASSFVGPGELFF,.,TRBV12-3/TRBV12-4,13,few,TRBJ2-2
TGTGCCAGCAGCGGAGACAGGGGGCGCTTGGAATCCGGGGAGCTGTTTTTT,CASSGDRGRLESGELFF,TRBD1,TRBV5-6,17,.,TRBJ2-2
TGCGCCAGCAGCCAAGAGGGGACTAGCTTCAATGAGCAGTTCTTC,CASSQEGTSFNEQFF,TRBD2,TRBV4-3,15,many,TRBJ2-1
TGTGCCAGCAGTTACTCGACTAGCTGGCCAGATACGCAGTATTTT,CASSYSTSWPDTQYF,TRBD2,TRBV6-5,15,many,TRBJ2-3
TGTGCCAGCAGCTGGAGCGGGGAGCAGTTCTTC,CASSWSGEQFF,.,TRBV7-2,11,few,TRBJ2-1
TGTGCCATCAGTGAGTCGTGGGGGCGGAATGAGCAGTTCTTC,CAISESWGRNEQFF,.,TRBV10-3,14,few,TRBJ2-1
TGCAGTGCTAGACTCTGGGGAGGTCGGACTGAAGCTTTCTTT,CSARLWGGRTEAFF,.,TRBV20-1,14,.,TRBJ1-1